The rows below give T cell receptor beta chains drawn from one sample of a study of post-analysis software for immune sequencing data. MiXCR was run by TCRdb on the PCR reads, yielding one entry per CDR3 protein. This table holds 250,000 to 300,000 distinct CDR3 sequences, approximately 34% found once. The sequenced material came from blood. These receptors were obtained from a girl aged 5 to 17 with multiple sclerosis. The CDR3 runs from the conserved cysteine through the conserved F or W. The D gene is left open where the match is weak. Clone size is stated in some rows and not others, as once, few, many or a class when expanded.

clone_size	j_call	v_call	d_call	cdr3_nt	cdr3_aa
many	TRBJ1-2	TRBV20-1	NA	TGCAGTGCTAGAGATCCCCGATCCGCCTATGGCTACACCTTC	CSARDPRSAYGYTF
few	TRBJ2-1	TRBV6-4	TRBD1	TGTGCCAAGGACAGGTCCAACGAGCAGTTCTTC	CAKDRSNEQFF
many	TRBJ2-1	TRBV4-1	NA	TGCGCCAGCAGCCAAGATCAGAGATCGGACAGAGGTGAGCAGTTCTTC	CASSQDQRSDRGEQFF
few	TRBJ2-4	TRBV15	TRBD2	TGTGCCACCAGCACTATAGCGGGAGAGAGTCAGTACTTC	CATSTIAGESQYF
NA	TRBJ1-4	TRBV5-1	NA	TGCGCCAGCCGATCGGGGGGTGGAAATGAAAAACTGTTTTTT	CASRSGGGNEKLFF
NA	TRBJ1-1	TRBV6-2/TRBV6-3	NA	TGTGCCAGTTCGACAGTGAACACTGAAGCTTTCTTT	CASSTVNTEAFF
many	TRBJ1-1	TRBV10-3	TRBD1	TGTGCCATCAGCCGGACAGGTGGTTGGGGGATGAACACTGAAGCTTTCTTT	CAISRTGGWGMNTEAFF
NA	TRBJ1-1	TRBV7-2	NA	TGTGCCAGCAGCCACGACAGGCCGGGAGGAGCTTTCTTT	CASSHDRPGGAFF
NA	TRBJ1-1	TRBV5-4	NA	TGTGCCAGCAGCTGGGGTAGGGTGAACACTGAAGCTTTCTTT	CASSWGRVNTEAFF
many	TRBJ2-1	TRBV5-1	NA	TGCGCCAGCAGCTTCTCCGGGGCTGTCTCCTACAATGAGCAGTTCTTC	CASSFSGAVSYNEQFF
NA	TRBJ2-2	TRBV29-1	NA	TGCAGCGCGAGCGCAAGAACCGGGGAGCGGTTTTTT	CSASARTGERFF
NA	TRBJ1-2	TRBV29-1	TRBD1	TGCAGCGTTGTGGGACAGGGGGCAGGTGGCTACACCTTC	CSVVGQGAGGYTF
once	TRBJ2-5	TRBV20-1	NA	TGCAGTGCCCAAGGGGCGGGTTATCAAGAGACCCAGTACTTC	CSAQGAGYQETQYF
many	TRBJ1-2	TRBV15	NA	TGTGCCACCAGCAGAGGAAGGGGGGGAGAAGGTAAACGTGGCTACACCTTC	CATSRGRGGEGKRGYTF
NA	TRBJ1-5	TRBV28	NA	TGTGCCAGCAGTTTAGGGGCCTACAATCAGCCCCAGCATTTT	CASSLGAYNQPQHF
NA	TRBJ1-2	TRBV28	TRBD1	TGTGCCAGCAGTTTACAGCCGGGACAGGGGTTGAGTGGCTACACCTTC	CASSLQPGQGLSGYTF
few	TRBJ1-5	TRBV24-1	NA	TGTGCCACCAGTGAGGGACCCTTCGAGGGCAATCAGCCCCAGCATTTT	CATSEGPFEGNQPQHF
few	TRBJ2-1	TRBV20-1	NA	TGCAGTGCTAGAGATCTTGCGGCCCCTAATGAGCAGTTCTTC	CSARDLAAPNEQFF
many	TRBJ2-1	TRBV7-9	TRBD2	TGTGCCAGCAGCGTCCCTCCGGGAGGGTCCTACAATGAGCAGTTCTTC	CASSVPPGGSYNEQFF
NA	TRBJ2-7	TRBV4-1	NA	TGCGCCAGCAGCCAAGGTGTCAGGGGATACTACGAGCAGTACTTC	CASSQGVRGYYEQYF
many	TRBJ2-5	TRBV10-3	NA	TGTGCCATAGCGCAATCCGAGACCCAGTACTTC	CAIAQSETQYF
many	TRBJ2-1	TRBV24-1	TRBD2	TGTGCCACCAGTGATTTCGGGACTAGCGGGGGGGCTTACAATGAGCAGTTCTTC	CATSDFGTSGGAYNEQFF
few	TRBJ2-2	TRBV24-1	TRBD2	TGTGCCACCAGACTGGGAGGGGACACCGGGGAGCTGTTTTTT	CATRLGGDTGELFF
many	TRBJ1-1	TRBV5-1	NA	TGTGCCAGCAGCTTAGTGGGGGACACTGAAGCTTTCTTT	CASSLVGDTEAFF
many	TRBJ2-1	TRBV29-1	NA	TGCAGCGTTGCGTCGGCCACGATGGTATACAATGAGCAGTTCTTC	CSVASATMVYNEQFF
many	TRBJ1-1	TRBV12-3/TRBV12-4	NA	TGTGCCAGCAGCCAGCCGGGGGTTGAAGCTTTCTTT	CASSQPGVEAFF
NA	TRBJ2-1	TRBV5-1	NA	TGCGCCAGCAGCTTAACAGTAGATGAGCAGTTCTTC	CASSLTVDEQFF
many	TRBJ2-3	TRBV21-1	NA	TGTGCCAGCACCAAGCGTAGCGGGAGGACAGATACGCAGTATTTT	CASTKRSGRTDTQYF
many	TRBJ2-7	TRBV2	NA	TGTGCCAGCAGTGAAGCGCTTCCGGGGAGCGAGCAGTACTTC	CASSEALPGSEQYF
many	TRBJ2-1	TRBV7-9	NA	TGTGCCAGCAGCTTAGCTGGGTTCGAGCAGTTCTTC	CASSLAGFEQFF
many	TRBJ2-2	TRBV4-2	NA	TGTGCCAGCAGCCAATCCGACACCGGGGAGCTGTTTTTT	CASSQSDTGELFF
many	TRBJ1-1	TRBV6-5	NA	TGTGCCAGCAGTTTCGGGACGGCGAACACTGAAGCTTTCTTT	CASSFGTANTEAFF
NA	TRBJ1-4	TRBV12-3/TRBV12-4	NA	TGTGCCAGCACTGGGGGCGGGTCGGCAACTAATGAAAAACTGTTTTTT	CASTGGGSATNEKLFF
NA	TRBJ2-5	TRBV21-1	NA	TGTGCCTGCAGCAAAGTCCCGACAGGGTCCGACGGGGAGACCCAGTACTTC	CACSKVPTGSDGETQYF
many	TRBJ1-2	TRBV29-1	TRBD1	TGCAGCGTTGGATTCTGGACAGGGCAGGTCCGAGATGGCTACACCTTC	CSVGFWTGQVRDGYTF
once	TRBJ2-3	TRBV29-1	TRBD2	TGCAGCGTCCCTTCCTTAGCGGGAGACCCAGATACGCAGTATTTT	CSVPSLAGDPDTQYF
NA	TRBJ1-5	TRBV28	NA	TGTGCCAGCAGTGACCAGATACTACTCAATCAGCCCCAGCATTTT	CASSDQILLNQPQHF
NA	TRBJ1-6	TRBV12-3/TRBV12-4	NA	TGTGCCAGCAGTCATGGACTGGTCGGGAGTTCACCCCTCCACTTT	CASSHGLVGSSPLHF
many	TRBJ2-3	TRBV2	NA	TGTGCCAGCAGTGAAGGAGAGGCGCGGGAAGGCACAGATACGCAGTATTTT	CASSEGEAREGTDTQYF
many	TRBJ2-1	TRBV14	NA	TGTGCCAGCAGTCAAATCACCGGGACGGCGACCTACAATGAGCAGTTCTTC	CASSQITGTATYNEQFF
many	TRBJ2-1	TRBV10-3	TRBD2	TGTGCCATCAGTGGGGCACTAGCGGGAGGACCGACCAGCTACAATGAGCAGTTCTTC	CAISGALAGGPTSYNEQFF